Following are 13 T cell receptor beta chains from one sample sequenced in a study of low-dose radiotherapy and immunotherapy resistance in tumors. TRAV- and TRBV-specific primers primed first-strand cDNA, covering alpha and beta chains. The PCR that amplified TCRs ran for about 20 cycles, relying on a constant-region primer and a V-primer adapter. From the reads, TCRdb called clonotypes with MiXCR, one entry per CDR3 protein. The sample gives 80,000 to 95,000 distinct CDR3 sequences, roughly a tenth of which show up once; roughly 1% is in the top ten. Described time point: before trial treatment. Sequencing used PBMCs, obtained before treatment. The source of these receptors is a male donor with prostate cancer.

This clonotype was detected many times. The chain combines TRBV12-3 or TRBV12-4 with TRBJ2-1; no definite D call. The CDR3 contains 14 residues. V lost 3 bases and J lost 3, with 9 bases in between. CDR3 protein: CASSFGQLYNEQFF. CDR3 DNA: TGTGCCAGCAGTTTTGGTCAGCTCTACAATGAGCAGTTCTTC.

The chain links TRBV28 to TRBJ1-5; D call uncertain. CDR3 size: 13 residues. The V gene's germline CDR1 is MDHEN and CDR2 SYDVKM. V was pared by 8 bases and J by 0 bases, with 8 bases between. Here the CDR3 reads CASVVASNQPQHF. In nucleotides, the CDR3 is TGTGCCAGCGTCGTCGCTAGCAATCAGCCCCAGCATTTT.

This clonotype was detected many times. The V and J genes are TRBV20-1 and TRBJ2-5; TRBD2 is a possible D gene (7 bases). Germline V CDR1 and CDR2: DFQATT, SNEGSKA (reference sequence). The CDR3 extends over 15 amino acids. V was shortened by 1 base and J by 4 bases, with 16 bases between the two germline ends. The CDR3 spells CSARGGGARGETQYF. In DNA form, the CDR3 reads TGCAGTGCTAGAGGAGGGGGGGCTAGAGGAGAGACCCAGTACTTC.

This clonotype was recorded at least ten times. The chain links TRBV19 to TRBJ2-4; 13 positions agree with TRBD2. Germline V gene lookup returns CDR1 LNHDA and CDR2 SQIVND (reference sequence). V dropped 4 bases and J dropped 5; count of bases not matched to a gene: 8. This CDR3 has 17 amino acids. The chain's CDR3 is CASSTYGTSGNENIQYF. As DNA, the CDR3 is TGTGCCAGTAGTACCTACGGGACTAGCGGGAATGAAAACATTCAGTACTTC.

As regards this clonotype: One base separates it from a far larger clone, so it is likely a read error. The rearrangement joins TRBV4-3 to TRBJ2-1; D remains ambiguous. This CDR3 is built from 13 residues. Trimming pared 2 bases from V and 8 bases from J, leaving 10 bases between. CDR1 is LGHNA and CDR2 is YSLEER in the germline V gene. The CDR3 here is CASSQIGHDEQFF. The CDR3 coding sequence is TGCGCCAGCAGCCAAATAGGGCATGATGAGCAGTTCTTC.

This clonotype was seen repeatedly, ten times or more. The CDR3 region is CASSGTGPREQYF. DNA of the CDR3: TGTGCCAGCAGTGGGACAGGGCCCCGCGAGCAGTACTTC. The rearrangement links TRBV6-1 to TRBJ2-7, with 8 bases aligning to TRBD1. The CDR3 sequence is 13 residues long. The V gene's germline CDR1 is MNHNS and CDR2 SASEGT. The J segment lost 6 bases and the V segment lost 4 bases, leaving 5 bases of the junction unmatched.

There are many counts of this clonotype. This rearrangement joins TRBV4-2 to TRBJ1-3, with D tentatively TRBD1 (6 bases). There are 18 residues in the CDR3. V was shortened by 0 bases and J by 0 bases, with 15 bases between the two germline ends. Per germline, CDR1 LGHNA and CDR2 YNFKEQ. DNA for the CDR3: TGTGCCAGCAGCCAAGACCCCCTCGGACAGTTCTCTGGAAACACCATATATTTT. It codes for CASSQDPLGQFSGNTIYF.

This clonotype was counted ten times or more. This CDR3 reads CSVGSTVTAYEQYF. The CDR3 bases are TGCAGCGTTGGATCGACAGTGACCGCCTACGAGCAGTACTTC. This sequence joins TRBV29-1 and TRBJ2-7, with D tentatively TRBD1 (5 bases). The CDR3 has 14 residues. V lost 4 bases to trimming and J lost 2 bases, with 15 bases between them. Germline CDR1 is SQVTM and CDR2 is ANQGSEA.

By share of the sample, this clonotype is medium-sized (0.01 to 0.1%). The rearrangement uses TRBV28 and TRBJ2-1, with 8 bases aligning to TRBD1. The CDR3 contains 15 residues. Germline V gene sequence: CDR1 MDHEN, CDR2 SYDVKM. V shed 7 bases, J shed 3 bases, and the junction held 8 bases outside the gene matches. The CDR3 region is CASTEGTGLYNEQFF. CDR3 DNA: TGTGCCAGCACCGAGGGGACAGGTCTCTACAATGAGCAGTTCTTC.

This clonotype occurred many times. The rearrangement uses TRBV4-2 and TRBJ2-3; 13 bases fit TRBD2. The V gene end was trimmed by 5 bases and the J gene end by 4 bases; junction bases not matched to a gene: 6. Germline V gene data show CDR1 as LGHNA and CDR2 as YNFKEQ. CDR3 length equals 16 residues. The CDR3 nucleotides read TGTGCCAGCAGCTTCCGGACTAGCGGGAGTCCAGATACGCAGTATTTT. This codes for CASSFRTSGSPDTQYF.

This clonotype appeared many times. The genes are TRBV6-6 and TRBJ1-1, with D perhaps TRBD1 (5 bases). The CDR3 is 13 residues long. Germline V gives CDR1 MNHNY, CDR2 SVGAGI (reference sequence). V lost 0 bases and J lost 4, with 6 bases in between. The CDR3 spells CASSYSQVTEAFF. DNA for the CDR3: TGTGCCAGCAGTTACTCACAGGTCACTGAAGCTTTCTTT.

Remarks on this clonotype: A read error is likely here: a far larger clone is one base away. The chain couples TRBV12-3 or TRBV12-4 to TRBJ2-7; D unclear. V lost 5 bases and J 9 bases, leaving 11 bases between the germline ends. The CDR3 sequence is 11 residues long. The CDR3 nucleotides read TGTGCCAGCAGTAATAGACGTCGGCAGTACTTC. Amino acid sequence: CASSNRRRQYF.

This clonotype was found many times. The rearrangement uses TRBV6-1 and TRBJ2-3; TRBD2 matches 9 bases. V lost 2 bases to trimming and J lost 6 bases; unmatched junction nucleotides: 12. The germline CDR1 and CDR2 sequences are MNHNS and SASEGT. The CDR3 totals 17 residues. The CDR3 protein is CASSELLAGGGSDTQYF. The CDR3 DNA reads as TGTGCCAGCAGTGAACTTCTCGCGGGAGGGGGAAGCGATACGCAGTATTTT.